A single sample gave rise to the 22 T cell receptor beta chains below, sequenced in a study of blood T cell repertoires in COVID-19. Sequencing used immunoSEQ multiplex PCR; TCRdb keeps in-frame clones, though not all of them. The sample lists about 88,000 clones; roughly nine tenths were seen once. Specimen: peripheral blood. The receptor set was obtained from a male donor with acute or convalescent COVID-19.

The V call is TRBV6-5, the J call TRBJ1-1; TRBD1 might be the D (6 bases). Trimming stripped 6 bases from V and 1 base from J, with 12 bases between. Germline V lookup: CDR1 MNHEY, CDR2 SVGAGI. CDR3 length: 14 amino acids. For the CDR3, the DNA is TGTGCCAGCAGCCCCGGGACAACGAACACTGAAGCTTTCTTT. The encoded protein is CASSPGTTNTEAFF.

This chain connects TRBV7-2 to TRBJ1-2, with TRBD1 matching 7 bases. V lost 1 base to trimming and J lost 3 bases; unmatched junction nucleotides: 5. CDR3 length equals 15 residues. Looked up from germline, CDR1 is SGHTA and CDR2 is FQGNSA. Here the CDR3 DNA reads TGTGCCAGCAGCTTAGGCCCCCAGGGGGACTATGGCTACACCTTC. Residues: CASSLGPQGDYGYTF.

This clone was counted only a few times. This chain joins TRBV19 and TRBJ2-3; 12 bases match TRBD2. The CDR3 runs to 18 residues. The V gene's germline CDR1 is LNHDA and CDR2 SQIVND (reference sequence). V was pared by 5 bases and J by 4 bases, with 13 bases of the junction left unmatched. The CDR3 nucleotides read TGTGCCAGTAGTTCCTGGGGTCTTACTAGCGGGGGGTCAGATACGCAGTATTTT. Amino acids: CASSSWGLTSGGSDTQYF.

The chain couples TRBV4-1 to TRBJ2-1, with D tentatively TRBD2 (5 bases). Trimming cost V 4 bases and J 0 bases, with 10 bases left between them. From germline, CDR1 is MGHRA and CDR2 YSYEKL. CDR3 length: 15 residues. The CDR3 coding sequence is TGCGCCAGCAGCCCTGCCCGGGGCTCCTACAATGAGCAGTTCTTC. Encoded protein: CASSPARGSYNEQFF.

V is TRBV18 and J is TRBJ2-7; D might be TRBD1 (5 bases). CDR1 and CDR2 (germline): KGHSH, LQKENI. CDR3 length: 14 residues. Trimming removed 3 bases at V and 0 bases at J, with 9 bases between. CDR3 protein: CASSPRRDSYEQYF. As DNA, the CDR3 is TGTGCCAGCTCACCGCGCAGGGACTCCTACGAGCAGTACTTC.

The CDR3 DNA follows: TGTGCCAGCAGTTTGACAGGAGGTGATTCACCCCTCCACTTT. Translation gives CASSLTGGDSPLHF. The genes are TRBV11-1 and TRBJ1-6, with a weak D call TRBD1 (6 bases). V lost 6 bases to trimming and J lost 8 bases, with 14 bases between them. This CDR3 contains 14 residues. Germline CDR1 is SGHAT and CDR2 is FQDESV (reference sequence).

This rearrangement joins TRBV6-5 to TRBJ1-1, with 7 bases lining up with TRBD1. CDR1 is MNHEY, CDR2 SVGAGI, per germline. This CDR3 contains 14 residues. The J segment lost 1 base and the V segment lost 7 bases, leaving 6 bases of the junction unmatched. This chain's CDR3 is CASKGTAKNTEAFF. The CDR3 DNA follows: TGTGCCAGCAAAGGGACAGCGAAGAACACTGAAGCTTTCTTT.

The rearrangement uses TRBV14 and TRBJ1-3; 9 bases align to TRBD1. Losses at the gene ends were 1 base for V and 2 bases for J; bases not matched to a gene: 0. CDR1 is SGHDN, CDR2 FVKESK, per germline. This CDR3 has 15 amino acids. CDR3 bases: TGTGCCAGCAGCCAAGGGACAGGGGCTGGAAACACCATATATTTT. Its protein is CASSQGTGAGNTIYF.

V gene TRBV19 combines with J gene TRBJ1-3, with TRBD1 matching 7 bases. Germline loops: CDR1 LNHDA, CDR2 SQIVND (reference sequence). Germline trimming cut 6 bases from V and 2 bases from J; bases unmatched to any gene: 7. The CDR3 length is 15 residues. CDR3 bases: TGTGCCAGTAGAGCCGCGGGACAGCCTGGAAACACCATATATTTT. Protein: CASRAAGQPGNTIYF.

The genes are TRBV19 and TRBJ2-2, with 7 nucleotides matching TRBD1. Unmatched junction bases numbered 8, after V lost 4 bases and J lost 6 bases. The CDR3 extends over 15 amino acids. Germline V gene data show CDR1 as LNHDA and CDR2 as SQIVND (reference sequence). The chain's CDR3 is CASSNRQGNAGELFF. In nucleotides, the CDR3 is TGTGCCAGTAGTAACCGACAGGGTAACGCCGGGGAGCTGTTTTTT.

J is TRBJ1-1 and V is TRBV4-2; TRBD1 matches at 7 bases. Trimming cost V 3 bases and J 2 bases; bases outside gene matches: 15. This CDR3 spans 18 amino acids. Germline V gene sequence: CDR1 LGHNA, CDR2 YNFKEQ. The CDR3 coding sequence is TGTGCCAGCAGCCAGGCTCAAGCTGCGCCAGGGGGTAACACTGAAGCTTTCTTT. This sequence encodes CASSQAQAAPGGNTEAFF.

This chain uses TRBV13 with TRBJ2-7; unclear D gene. This CDR3 has 12 amino acids. The germline gives CDR1 PRHDT, CDR2 FYEKMQ (reference sequence). Trimming left V 5 bases short and J 2 bases short, with 7 bases between. In DNA form, the CDR3 reads TGTGCCAGCAGCCTTCGTCCCTACGAGCAGTACTTC. Amino acids: CASSLRPYEQYF.

The genes are TRBV19 and TRBJ1-1, with D tentatively TRBD1 (6 bases). V shed 5 bases and J shed 3 bases, with 13 bases lying between them. Germline V gene sequence: CDR1 LNHDA, CDR2 SQIVND (reference sequence). There are 14 residues in the CDR3. CDR3 sequence: CASSAGARDTEAFF. CDR3 sequence (DNA): TGTGCCAGTAGTGCGGGGGCGCGCGACACTGAAGCTTTCTTT. Together with reference TRBV19 and TRBJ1-1, the CDR3 gives the full variable domain: DGGITQSPKYLFRKEGQNVTLSCEQNLNHDAMYWYRQDPGQGLRLIYYSQIVNDFQKGDIAEGYSVSREKKESFPLTVTSAQKNPTAFYLCASSAGARDTEAFFGQGTRLTVV.

The rearrangement joins TRBV30 to TRBJ1-4; no reliable D call. Germline V gene lookup returns CDR1 GTSNPN and CDR2 SVGIG (reference sequence). The CDR3 totals 14 residues. The germline V and J ends were trimmed by 7 bases and 0 bases, with 12 bases remaining between them. CDR3 in amino acids: CALSPQSTNEKLFF. The DNA for the CDR3 is TGTGCCTTATCCCCCCAGTCAACTAATGAAAAACTGTTTTTT.

V and J are TRBV10-2 and TRBJ1-5; no clear D. The CDR3 length is 15 residues. Germline V gene data show CDR1 as WSHSY and CDR2 as SAAADI. V was clipped by 0 bases and J by 1 base, with 7 bases between them. The CDR3 nucleotides read TGCGCCAGCAGTGAGTCCCACGGGAGCAATCAGCCCCAGCATTTT. Translation gives CASSESHGSNQPQHF.

CDR3 DNA sequence: TGTGCCAGCAGTTTGCAGGGGGCTCCTAACTATGGCTACACCTTC. Amino acid sequence: CASSLQGAPNYGYTF. The chain recombines TRBV28 with TRBJ1-2; 8 bases are shared with TRBD1. CDR1 and CDR2 from the germline V gene are MDHEN and SYDVKM. With 3 bases clipped from V and 0 bases from J, the junction kept 3 bases outside the gene matches. This CDR3 spans 15 amino acids.

The rearrangement links TRBV5-6 to TRBJ2-3; TRBD2 matches at 9 bases. This CDR3 comprises 15 residues. With 5 bases clipped from V and 0 bases from J, the junction kept 4 bases outside the gene matches. Per the germline V gene, CDR1 is SGHDT and CDR2 is YYEEEE. This CDR3 is CASSLLAGSTDTQYF. CDR3 nucleotides: TGTGCCAGCAGTTTACTAGCGGGTAGCACAGATACGCAGTATTTT.

This chain links TRBV4-2 with TRBJ1-2; 10 nucleotides match TRBD1. V shed 0 bases, J shed 6 bases, and the junction held 7 bases outside the gene matches. CDR3 length: 16 residues. Germline assignment: CDR1 LGHNA and CDR2 YNFKEQ. CDR3 DNA sequence: TGTGCCAGCAGCCAAGATTCCGGACAGGGGGGGGATGGCTACACCTTC. Translation: CASSQDSGQGGDGYTF.

This clone was seen a single time. CDR3 region: CASRSNSYEQYF. The CDR3, as DNA: TGTGCCAGCAGGAGCAACTCCTACGAGCAGTACTTC. The V call is TRBV27, the J call TRBJ2-7; D is unclear. The germline gives CDR1 MNHEY, CDR2 SMNVEV (reference sequence). This CDR3 has 12 amino acids. V lost 6 bases and J 0 bases, leaving 6 bases between the germline ends.

The gene calls are TRBV6-1 and TRBJ1-5; the match to TRBD1 covers 8 bases. The CDR3 is 15 residues long. V gave up 3 bases and J gave up 5 bases; unmatched junction bases: 6. CDR1 MNHNS and CDR2 SASEGT come from the germline V gene. The CDR3 sequence: CASSEAGGDYQPQHF. The CDR3 nucleotides are TGTGCCAGCAGTGAGGCAGGGGGCGACTATCAGCCCCAGCATTTT.

The chain is built from TRBV11-3 and TRBJ2-1, with D perhaps TRBD1 (5 bases). Trimming took off 5 bases at V and 1 base at J, with 24 bases between the two ends. Germline loops: CDR1 SGHNT, CDR2 YENEEA. There are 19 residues in the CDR3. The CDR3 region has the DNA TGTGCCAGCAGCCAAGAACGTGGAACCCCAGGGATTTCCTACAATGAGCAGTTCTTC. It yields the protein CASSQERGTPGISYNEQFF.

The gene calls are TRBV30 and TRBJ1-1; no definite D call. The germline V gene encodes CDR1 GTSNPN and CDR2 SVGIG (reference sequence). The V and J ends lost 1 base and 8 bases respectively, with 8 bases between them. There are 11 residues in the CDR3. CDR3 DNA: TGTGCCTGGAGTGGTGGGCAGGAAGCTTTCTTT. Translating gives CAWSGGQEAFF.